This T cell receptor (beta chain) was sequenced for a study of OX40 agonist ivuxolimab in advanced cancers. Turning to the study itself: Patients assigned to dose escalation were diagnosed with hepatocellular carcinoma, melanoma, renal cell or head and neck cancer. Findings and limits, study-wide: CD8+ T cells were the subset that, on average, had more expanded clones than CD4+.

Trimming removed 3 bases from V and 4 bases from J, with 13 bases in between. The germline V gene encodes CDR1 KGHSH and CDR2 LQKENI. The CDR3 contains 15 residues. Patients were excluded for autoimmune disease history or systemic immunosuppression. To note about this clone: No antigen is known for it.

Clones were read by immunoSEQ multiplex PCR, and TCRdb kept only the in-frame ones, dropping some. The table lists some 87,000 clones, less than 95% of them singletons. This clonotype was obtained from an adult with an advanced solid tumor such as melanoma, head and neck, liver or kidney cancer. The chain has TRBV18 and TRBJ1-5; D is unresolved. This specimen was CD4+ or CD8+ T cells sorted from blood, taken in a trial of the OX40 agonist ivuxolimab. The CDR3 protein is CASSPEGWENQPQHF. CDR3 DNA: TGTGCCAGCTCACCGGAGGGCTGGGAGAATCAGCCCCAGCATTTT.